The 29 T cell receptor beta chains below come from one sample, sequenced in a study of HIV-infected patients and healthy controls (dated 2014 in TCRdb). Whole blood was used without cell fractionation, so all unsorted peripheral T cells were reflected in the repertoire. The library was prepared using 5' RACE. The sample was run on an Illumina MiSeq. Using SuperScript III with primers targeting the alpha and beta constant regions, around 500 ng of RNA was reverse transcribed. Separate alpha and beta chain libraries were made by chain-specific third strand synthesis with multiplexing indices. The raw public reads went through TCRdb reprocessing: fastp at Q25, MiXCR clone calling, in-frame beta chains kept. Rows matching on CDR3 protein sequence are summarized as one entry with the most common DNA and genes. A total of approximately 9,600 distinct CDR3 sequences appear in this sample, 5.2% of them only once. The top ten clonotypes cover 13% to 15% of the sample.

Material: blood, obtained before antiretroviral therapy. These receptors originate from an adult with HIV infection.

This clonotype was recorded at least ten times. The gene calls are TRBV6-6 and TRBJ1-5; D not resolved. Germline V CDR1 and CDR2: MNHNY, SVGAGI (reference sequence). CDR3 length: 19 amino acids. The germline V and J ends were trimmed by 10 bases and 3 bases, with 31 bases remaining between them. Here the CDR3 reads CATQTGRNSNLLVNQPQHF. In nucleotides, the CDR3 is TGTGCCACTCAAACCGGGAGGAACAGCAACCTCCTAGTCAATCAGCCCCAGCATTTT.

This clonotype was observed at least ten times. This CDR3 reads CASSSGLAGLNTGELFF. The CDR3 region has the DNA TGTGCCAGCAGCTCAGGACTAGCGGGGCTGAACACCGGGGAGCTGTTTTTT. The V call is TRBV7-9, the J call TRBJ2-2, with TRBD2 identical over 12 bases. The CDR3 runs to 17 residues. Germline CDR1 is SEHNR and CDR2 is FQNEAQ (reference sequence). V dropped 4 bases and J dropped 1; count of bases not matched to a gene: 4.

This clonotype is termed medium-sized. The chain is built from TRBV2 and TRBJ2-3; 9 bases are shared with TRBD2. The CDR3 has 17 amino acids. Trimming cost V 2 bases and J 0 bases; bases outside gene matches: 6. Germline V gene sequence: CDR1 SNHLY, CDR2 FYNNEI. CDR3 coding DNA: TGTGCCAGCAGTGAATGGCCTAGCGGGACCAGCACAGATACGCAGTATTTT. Amino acid sequence: CASSEWPSGTSTDTQYF.

This clonotype was counted at least ten times. V and J are TRBV28 and TRBJ2-3; D is undetermined. With 3 bases removed from V and 2 bases from J, the gap between germline ends came to 6 bases. Germline V gene lookup returns CDR1 MDHEN and CDR2 SYDVKM. This CDR3 contains 13 residues. The CDR3 DNA is TGTGCCAGCAGTTTCGACTTCACAGATACGCAGTATTTT. Translation gives CASSFDFTDTQYF. Combining the CDR3 with reference TRBV28 and TRBJ2-3 gives the whole variable domain DVKVTQSSRYLVKRTGEKVFLECVQDMDHENMFWYRQDPGLGLRLIYFSYDVKMKEKGDIPEGYSVSREKKERFSLILESASTNQTSMYLCASSFDFTDTQYFGPGTRLTVL.

This clonotype was detected ten times or more. This chain links TRBV20-1 with TRBJ2-7, with D perhaps TRBD1 (5 bases). There are 13 residues in the CDR3. V was pared by 2 bases and J by 2 bases, with 10 bases between. Germline CDR1 DFQATT, CDR2 SNEGSKA (reference sequence). The CDR3 region is CSARPTVAYEQYF. In DNA, the CDR3 is TGCAGTGCTAGACCGACAGTAGCCTACGAGCAGTACTTC.

This clonotype has a count of ten or more. The chain recombines TRBV28 with TRBJ2-7; D gene ambiguous. Trimming stripped 2 bases from V and 7 bases from J, with 12 bases between. This CDR3 region has 13 residues. CDR1 and CDR2 (germline): MDHEN, SYDVKM. CDR3 sequence reads: CASSLVYEREQYF. In DNA, the CDR3 is TGTGCCAGCAGTTTAGTCTACGAGAGGGAGCAGTACTTC.

This clonotype was recorded many times. This rearrangement joins TRBV27 to TRBJ1-6; D unresolved. The CDR3 covers 13 residues. Germline V gives CDR1 MNHEY, CDR2 SMNVEV (reference sequence). Trimming pared 5 bases from V and 13 bases from J, leaving 15 bases between. The DNA of the CDR3 is TGTGCCAGCAGTCCCCGGGGAGGACTGCCCCTCCACTTT. Residues: CASSPRGGLPLHF.

Judged by abundance, this clonotype is medium-sized. The V call is TRBV5-6, the J call TRBJ2-7, with a tentative D call TRBD2 (6 bases). V was pared by 7 bases and J by 6 bases, with 17 bases between. The CDR3 runs to 13 residues. The germline V gene encodes CDR1 SGHDT and CDR2 YYEEEE. The CDR3 bases are TGTGCCAGCGCTACGTGGGGAGGTCTCGAGCAGTACTTC. It translates to CASATWGGLEQYF.

This clonotype is medium-sized. The chain recombines TRBV5-1 with TRBJ1-1; TRBD1 aligns across 11 bases. The CDR3 sequence is 19 residues long. The V and J ends lost 4 bases and 7 bases, in that order; junction bases with no gene match: 21. The V gene's germline CDR1 is SGHRS and CDR2 YFSETQ. The DNA of the CDR3 is TGCGCCAGCAGCGTGGGACAGGGGGTAATTGATGTGCCCAGTAATGAAGCTTTCTTT. Its protein product is CASSVGQGVIDVPSNEAFF.

This clonotype was picked up many times. The V call is TRBV20-1, the J call TRBJ2-1; D is perhaps TRBD2 (6 bases). Germline V gene sequence: CDR1 DFQATT, CDR2 SNEGSKA (reference sequence). The CDR3 runs to 15 residues. Between the trimmed V and J ends, which lost 6 bases and 5 bases, there was a span of 20 bases. The CDR3 is CSAVVKGASDNEQFF. In DNA form, the CDR3 reads TGCAGTGCCGTCGTGAAAGGGGCTAGCGACAATGAGCAGTTCTTC.

Many counts were recorded for this clonotype. This chain links TRBV28 with TRBJ2-2; D is unclear. The CDR3 covers 15 residues. The V end lost 6 bases, the J end lost 3 bases, and 14 bases lay between the germline ends. In germline, CDR1 is MDHEN, CDR2 SYDVKM. The DNA for the CDR3 is TGTGCCAGCAGATCAAAGGTCCGGGACACCGGGGAGCTGTTTTTT. Its translation: CASRSKVRDTGELFF.

This clonotype occurred many times. The J gene is TRBJ1-4, the V gene TRBV5-1; 8 positions agree with TRBD1. V gave up 5 bases and J gave up 8 bases; unmatched junction bases: 11. This CDR3 spans 15 amino acids. Germline CDR1 reads SGHRS; CDR2 reads YFSETQ. Here the CDR3 DNA reads TGCGCCAGCAGTCTGACCCGGACAGGGAACGAAAAACTGTTTTTT. Residues: CASSLTRTGNEKLFF.

This clonotype was seen at least ten times. The chain has TRBV14 and TRBJ2-1; D assignment may be TRBD1 or TRBD2 (5 bases each). Trimming shortened V by 4 bases and J by 0 bases, and 22 bases separated the two germline ends. The CDR3 is made up of 19 amino acids. The germline V gene encodes CDR1 SGHDN and CDR2 FVKESK. CDR3: CASSPPRQTGPLSYNEQFF. As DNA, the CDR3 is TGTGCCAGCAGCCCCCCGCGCCAAACGGGGCCCCTCTCCTACAATGAGCAGTTCTTC.

By proportion, this clonotype is medium-sized (0.01 to 0.1%). V usage is TRBV11-1 and J usage is TRBJ2-5, with D unresolved. The CDR3 totals 15 residues. Germline V lookup: CDR1 SGHAT, CDR2 FQDESV (reference sequence). The V end was cut by 1 base, the J end by 4 bases, with 13 bases between. CDR3 loop: CASSLDGPQRETQYF. CDR3 nucleotide sequence: TGTGCCAGCAGCTTAGATGGCCCCCAGCGAGAGACCCAGTACTTC.

This clonotype rates as medium-sized. The rearrangement links TRBV4-2 to TRBJ2-6, with a possible D match to TRBD1 (5 bases). The CDR3 is 15 amino acids. The V end was cut by 0 bases, the J end by 4 bases, with 7 bases between. Germline loops: CDR1 LGHNA, CDR2 YNFKEQ. CDR3 region: CASSQEYRGANVLTF. CDR3 bases: TGTGCCAGCAGCCAAGAGTACAGGGGGGCCAACGTCCTGACTTTC.

This clonotype was seen more than once but under ten times. The chain couples TRBV5-6 to TRBJ1-1; D remains unclear. CDR1 SGHDT and CDR2 YYEEEE come from the germline V gene. V was pared by 4 bases and J by 11 bases, with 18 bases between. The CDR3 length is 13 residues. CDR3 sequence: CASSPTRTHGAFF. CDR3 sequence (DNA): TGTGCCAGCAGCCCCACCCGGACTCATGGGGCTTTCTTT.

This clonotype occurred many times. The chain combines TRBV6-4 with TRBJ1-1; a weak D match, TRBD1 (6 bases). The CDR3 contains 13 residues. Trimming stripped 4 bases from V and 3 bases from J, with 9 bases between. Germline loops: CDR1 MRHNA, CDR2 SNTAGT. CDR3 sequence (DNA): TGTGCCAGCAGTGGAGGGGGTTACACTGAAGCTTTCTTT. This codes for CASSGGGYTEAFF.

This clonotype was detected ten times or more. V and J are TRBV28 and TRBJ2-2, with TRBD2 matching over 8 bases. The trim removed 5 bases at V and 3 bases at J, leaving 5 bases unmatched. There are 15 residues in the CDR3. CDR1 and CDR2 (germline): MDHEN, SYDVKM. This chain's CDR3 is CASSAGGAHTGELFF. The CDR3 coding sequence is TGTGCCAGCAGTGCCGGGGGGGCTCACACCGGGGAGCTGTTTTTT.

At least ten counts were recorded for this clonotype. V gene TRBV23-1 combines with J gene TRBJ2-2, with D unresolved. TRBV23-1 is designated an ORF whose function remains uncertain. This CDR3 contains 14 residues. The V end was cut by 0 bases, the J end by 6 bases, with 8 bases between. The CDR3: CASSQSRVAGELFF. DNA of the CDR3: TGCGCCAGCAGTCAATCCCGAGTGGCCGGGGAGCTGTTTTTT.

At least ten counts were recorded for this clonotype. The chain uses TRBV7-8 and TRBJ2-2; D gene unclear. This CDR3 is built from 14 residues. V was trimmed by 6 bases and J by 6 bases, leaving 14 bases between them. Per germline, CDR1 SGHVS and CDR2 FQNEAQ. CDR3 in amino acids: CASSPSWVAGELFF. The CDR3 nucleotides read TGTGCCAGCAGTCCGAGCTGGGTGGCCGGGGAGCTGTTTTTT. Looking up the rest from reference TRBV7-8 and TRBJ2-2 gives the full variable domain: GAGVSQSPRYKVAKRGQDVALRCDPISGHVSLFWYQQALGQGPEFLTYFQNEAQLDKSGLPSDRFFAERPEGSVSTLKIQRTQQEDSAVYLCASSPSWVAGELFFGEGSRLTVL.

This clonotype was detected many times. V usage is TRBV27 and J usage is TRBJ1-6; TRBD1 is a possible D gene (5 bases). Germline CDR1 and CDR2: MNHEY and SMNVEV (reference sequence). This CDR3 contains 15 residues. The germline V and J ends were trimmed by 8 bases and 10 bases, with 21 bases remaining between them. CDR3 sequence: CASSSQLGGSSPLHF. The DNA of the CDR3 is TGTGCCAGCTCCTCCCAACTGGGGGGGTCGTCACCCCTCCACTTT.

By share, this clonotype counts as hyperexpanded. V gene TRBV20-1 combines with J gene TRBJ1-3; D remains unclear. Germline V gene sequence: CDR1 DFQATT, CDR2 SNEGSKA (reference sequence). The length of the CDR3 is 13 residues. Trimming left V 2 bases short and J 2 bases short, with 7 bases between. CDR3 coding DNA: TGCAGTGCTAGAACGGGAGCTGGAAACACCATATATTTT. Translation gives CSARTGAGNTIYF.

This clonotype rates as medium-sized. V usage is TRBV7-2 and J usage is TRBJ2-1; 12 bases map to TRBD2. V trimming: 1 base; J trimming: 9 bases; junction bases outside the gene matches: 10. There are 17 residues in the CDR3. CDR1 is SGHTA and CDR2 is FQGNSA in the germline V gene. As DNA, the CDR3 is TGTGCCAGCAGCTTAGTAGTACTAGCGGGGGGACGTGTTGAGCAGTTCTTC. This codes for CASSLVVLAGGRVEQFF.

In its sample, this clonotype is medium-sized (0.01 to 0.1%). The chain joins TRBV20-1 to TRBJ2-6; TRBD1 matches at 8 bases. After removal of 6 bases from V and 2 bases from J, the junction contained 0 bases not matched to a gene. The CDR3 spans 13 residues. From germline, CDR1 is DFQATT and CDR2 SNEGSKA (reference sequence). CDR3 region: CSAQGAGANVLTF. The CDR3 DNA follows: TGCAGTGCACAGGGGGCTGGGGCCAACGTCCTGACTTTC.

This clonotype showed up many times. V usage is TRBV7-9 and J usage is TRBJ2-3; TRBD2 aligns across 8 bases. This CDR3 has 17 amino acids. J was trimmed by 5 bases and V by 1 base; bases with no gene match: 11. CDR1 SEHNR and CDR2 FQNEAQ come from the germline V gene (reference sequence). CDR3 residues: CASSLGTSGPGRDTQYF. Written as DNA, the CDR3 is TGTGCCAGCAGCTTAGGTACTAGCGGACCCGGGAGAGATACGCAGTATTTT.

At least ten counts were recorded for this clonotype. This chain connects TRBV20-1 to TRBJ2-3; no reliable D call. Germline V gives CDR1 DFQATT, CDR2 SNEGSKA (reference sequence). The CDR3 length is 10 residues. Trimming shortened V by 6 bases and J by 9 bases, and 10 bases separated the two germline ends. DNA of the CDR3: TGCAGTGCGGGTAGCCCCACGCAGTATTTT. This translates into CSAGSPTQYF.

Many counts were recorded for this clonotype. V and J are TRBV5-1 and TRBJ2-7; D is possibly TRBD2 (5 bases). The germline V gene has CDR1 SGHRS and CDR2 YFSETQ. V was clipped by 4 bases and J by 1 base, with 24 bases between them. The CDR3 covers 18 residues. The CDR3 region has the DNA TGCGCCAGCAGCAGACCCGAGGCAGGAGGAAAAGGGTCCTACGAGCAGTACTTC. Translating gives CASSRPEAGGKGSYEQYF.

This clonotype was seen a handful of times. The chain employs TRBV6-1 and TRBJ1-5, with no clear D. The CDR3 has 16 amino acids. V shed 8 bases and J shed 0 bases, with 17 bases lying between them. The V gene's germline CDR1 is MNHNS and CDR2 SASEGT. This chain's CDR3 is CASHPLGGISNQPQHF. The CDR3, as DNA: TGTGCCAGCCACCCCTTGGGTGGAATTAGCAATCAGCCCCAGCATTTT.

The chain uses TRBV12-3 or TRBV12-4 and TRBJ2-3, with 7 positions matching TRBD1. The CDR3 is 15 residues long. The V gene end was trimmed by 7 bases and the J gene end by 2 bases; junction bases not matched to a gene: 9. CDR3 region: CASTSGTEITDTQYF. CDR3 bases: TGTGCCAGCACCTCGGGGACAGAAATCACAGATACGCAGTATTTT.